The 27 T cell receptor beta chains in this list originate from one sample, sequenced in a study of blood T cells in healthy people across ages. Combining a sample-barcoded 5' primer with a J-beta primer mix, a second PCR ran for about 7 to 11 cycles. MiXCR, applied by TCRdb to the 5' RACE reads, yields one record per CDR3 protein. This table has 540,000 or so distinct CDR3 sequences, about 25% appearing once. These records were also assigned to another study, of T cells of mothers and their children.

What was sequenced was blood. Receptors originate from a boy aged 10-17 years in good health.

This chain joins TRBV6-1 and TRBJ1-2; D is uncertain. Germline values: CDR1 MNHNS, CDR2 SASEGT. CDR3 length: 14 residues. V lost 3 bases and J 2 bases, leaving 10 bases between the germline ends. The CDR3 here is CASSETGSNYGYTF. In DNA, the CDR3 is TGTGCCAGCAGTGAGACCGGATCAAACTATGGCTACACCTTC.

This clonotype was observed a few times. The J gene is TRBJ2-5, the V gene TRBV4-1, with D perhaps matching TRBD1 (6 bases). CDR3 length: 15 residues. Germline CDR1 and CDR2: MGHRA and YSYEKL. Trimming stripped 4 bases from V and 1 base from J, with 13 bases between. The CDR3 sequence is CASSLTTGPQETQYF. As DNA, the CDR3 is TGCGCCAGCAGCCTAACGACAGGCCCCCAAGAGACCCAGTACTTC.

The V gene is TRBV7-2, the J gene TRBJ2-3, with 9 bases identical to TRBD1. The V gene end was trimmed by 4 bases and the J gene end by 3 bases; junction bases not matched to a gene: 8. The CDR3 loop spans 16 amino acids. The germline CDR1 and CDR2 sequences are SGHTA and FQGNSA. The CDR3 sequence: CASSWGQGLRTDTQYF. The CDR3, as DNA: TGTGCCAGCAGCTGGGGACAGGGTTTGAGAACAGATACGCAGTATTTT.

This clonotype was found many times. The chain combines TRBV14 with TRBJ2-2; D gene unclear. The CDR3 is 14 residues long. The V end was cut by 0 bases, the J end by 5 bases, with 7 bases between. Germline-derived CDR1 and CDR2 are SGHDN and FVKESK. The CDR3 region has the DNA TGTGCCAGCAGCCAAGATCTGGGAACCGGGGAGCTGTTTTTT. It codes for CASSQDLGTGELFF.

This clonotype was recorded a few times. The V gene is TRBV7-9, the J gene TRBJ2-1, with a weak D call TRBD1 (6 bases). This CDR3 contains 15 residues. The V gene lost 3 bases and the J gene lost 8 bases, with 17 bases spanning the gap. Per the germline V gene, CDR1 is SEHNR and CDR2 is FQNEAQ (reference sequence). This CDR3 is CASSFRGSRIDEQFF. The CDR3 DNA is TGTGCCAGCAGCTTCAGGGGAAGTCGTATCGATGAGCAGTTCTTC.

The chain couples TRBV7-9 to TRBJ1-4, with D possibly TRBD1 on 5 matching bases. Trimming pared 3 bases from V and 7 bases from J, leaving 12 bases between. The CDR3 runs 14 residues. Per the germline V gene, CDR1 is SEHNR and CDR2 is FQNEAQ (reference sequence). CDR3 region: CASSFGGKSEKLFF. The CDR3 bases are TGTGCCAGCAGCTTCGGGGGGAAGAGTGAAAAACTGTTTTTT. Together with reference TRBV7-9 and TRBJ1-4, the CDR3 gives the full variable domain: DTGVSQNPRHKITKRGQNVTFRCDPISEHNRLYWYRQTLGQGPEFLTYFQNEAQLEKSRLLSDRFSAERPKGSFSTLEIQRTEQGDSAMYLCASSFGGKSEKLFFGSGTQLSVL.

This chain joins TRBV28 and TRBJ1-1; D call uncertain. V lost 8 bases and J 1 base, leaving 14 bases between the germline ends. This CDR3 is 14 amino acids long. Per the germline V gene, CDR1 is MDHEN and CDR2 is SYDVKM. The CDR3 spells CASGVWGSNTEAFF. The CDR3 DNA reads TGTGCCAGCGGAGTTTGGGGATCGAACACTGAAGCTTTCTTT. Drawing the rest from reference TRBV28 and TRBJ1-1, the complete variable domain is DVKVTQSSRYLVKRTGEKVFLECVQDMDHENMFWYRQDPGLGLRLIYFSYDVKMKEKGDIPEGYSVSREKKERFSLILESASTNQTSMYLCASGVWGSNTEAFFGQGTRLTVV.

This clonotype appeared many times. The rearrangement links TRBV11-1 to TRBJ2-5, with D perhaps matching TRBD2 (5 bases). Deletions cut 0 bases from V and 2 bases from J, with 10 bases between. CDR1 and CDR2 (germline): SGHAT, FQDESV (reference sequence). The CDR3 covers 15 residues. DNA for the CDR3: TGTGCCAGCAGCTTAGCGCCCAGGACTCAAGAGACCCAGTACTTC. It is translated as CASSLAPRTQETQYF.

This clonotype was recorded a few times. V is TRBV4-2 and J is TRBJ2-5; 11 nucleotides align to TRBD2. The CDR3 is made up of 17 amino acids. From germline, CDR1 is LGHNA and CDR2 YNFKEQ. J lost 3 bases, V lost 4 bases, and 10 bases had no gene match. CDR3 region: CASSPLAGGPVKETQYF. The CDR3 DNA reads TGTGCCAGCAGCCCTTTAGCGGGGGGGCCAGTGAAAGAGACCCAGTACTTC.

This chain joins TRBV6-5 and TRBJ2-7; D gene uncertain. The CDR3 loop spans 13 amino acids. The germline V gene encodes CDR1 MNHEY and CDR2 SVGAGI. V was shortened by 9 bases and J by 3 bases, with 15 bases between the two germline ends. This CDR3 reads CASSASGLYEQYF. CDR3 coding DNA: TGTGCCAGTAGTGCCTCGGGCCTCTACGAGCAGTACTTC.

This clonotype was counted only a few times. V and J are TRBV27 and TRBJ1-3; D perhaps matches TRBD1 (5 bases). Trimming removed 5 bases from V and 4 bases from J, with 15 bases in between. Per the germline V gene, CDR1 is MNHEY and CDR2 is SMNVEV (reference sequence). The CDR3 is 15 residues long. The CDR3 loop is CASSPIGVAGNTIYF. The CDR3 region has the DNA TGTGCCAGCAGTCCTATAGGGGTAGCAGGAAACACCATATATTTT.

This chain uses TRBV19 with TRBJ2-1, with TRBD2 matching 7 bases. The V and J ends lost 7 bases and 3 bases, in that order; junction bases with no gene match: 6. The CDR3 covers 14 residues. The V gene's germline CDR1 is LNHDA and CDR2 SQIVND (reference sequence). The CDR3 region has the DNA TGTGCCAGTACCGCCAGCGGGAACTACAATGAGCAGTTCTTC. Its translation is CASTASGNYNEQFF.

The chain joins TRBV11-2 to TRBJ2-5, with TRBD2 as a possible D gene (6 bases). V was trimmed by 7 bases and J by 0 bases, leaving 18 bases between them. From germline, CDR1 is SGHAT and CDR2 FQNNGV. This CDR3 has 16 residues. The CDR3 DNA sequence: TGTGCCAGCACCCTATCTGGGGGGTCGTACCAAGAGACCCAGTACTTC. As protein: CASTLSGGSYQETQYF.

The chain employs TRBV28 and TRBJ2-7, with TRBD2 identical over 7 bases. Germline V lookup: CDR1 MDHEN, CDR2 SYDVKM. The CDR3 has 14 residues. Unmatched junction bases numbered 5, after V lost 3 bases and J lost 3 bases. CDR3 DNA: TGTGCCAGCAGTTTGATCCCTAGCGGCTACGAGCAGTACTTC. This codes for CASSLIPSGYEQYF.

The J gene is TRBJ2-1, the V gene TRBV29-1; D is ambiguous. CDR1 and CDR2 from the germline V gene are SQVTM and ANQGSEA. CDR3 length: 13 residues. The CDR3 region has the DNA TGCACTGTACATCCTTCGATCTACAATGAGCAGTTCTTC. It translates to CTVHPSIYNEQFF.

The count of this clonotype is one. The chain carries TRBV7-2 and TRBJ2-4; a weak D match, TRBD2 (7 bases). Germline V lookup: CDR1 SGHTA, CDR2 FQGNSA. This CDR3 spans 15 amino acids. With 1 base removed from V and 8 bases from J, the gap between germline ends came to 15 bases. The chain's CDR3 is CASSLGGGRQDIQYF. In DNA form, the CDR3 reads TGTGCCAGCAGCTTAGGCGGGGGCAGACAGGACATTCAGTACTTC.

CDR3 region: CASSPGPRDTEAFF. The CDR3 nucleotides are TGTGCCAGCAGCCCCGGTCCGAGAGATACTGAAGCTTTCTTT. This chain links TRBV9 with TRBJ1-1, with D unclear. V was pared by 4 bases and J by 5 bases, with 15 bases between. The CDR3 covers 14 residues. The germline CDR1 and CDR2 sequences are SGDLS and YYNGEE.

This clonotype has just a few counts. In DNA, the CDR3 is TGCGCCAGCAGCCAAGAAACTGCAGGGTGGAATGAGCAGTTCTTC. It translates to CASSQETAGWNEQFF. This sequence joins TRBV4-3 and TRBJ2-1; a weak D match, TRBD1 (5 bases). Germline loops: CDR1 LGHNA, CDR2 YSLEER. The CDR3 extends over 15 amino acids. Between the trimmed V and J ends, which lost 0 bases and 7 bases, there was a span of 13 bases.

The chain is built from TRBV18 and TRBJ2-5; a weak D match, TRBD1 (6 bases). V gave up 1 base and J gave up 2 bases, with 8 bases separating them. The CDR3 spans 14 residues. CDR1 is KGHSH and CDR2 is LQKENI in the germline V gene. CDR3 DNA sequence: TGTGCCAGCTCACCACAAAGGGGGCAAGAGACCCAGTACTTC. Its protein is CASSPQRGQETQYF. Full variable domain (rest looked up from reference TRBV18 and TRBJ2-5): NAGVMQNPRHLVRRRGQEARLRCSPMKGHSHVYWYRQLPEEGLKFMVYLQKENIIDESGMPKERFSAEFPKEGPSILRIQQVVRGDSAAYFCASSPQRGQETQYFGPGTRLLVL.

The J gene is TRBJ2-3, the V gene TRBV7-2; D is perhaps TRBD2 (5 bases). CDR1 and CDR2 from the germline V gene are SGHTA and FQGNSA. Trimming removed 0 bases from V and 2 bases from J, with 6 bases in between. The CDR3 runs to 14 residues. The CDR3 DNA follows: TGTGCCAGCAGCTTAGCCGGGGTCACAGATACGCAGTATTTT. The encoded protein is CASSLAGVTDTQYF. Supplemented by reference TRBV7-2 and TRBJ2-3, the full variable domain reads GAGVSQSPSNKVTEKGKDVELRCDPISGHTALYWYRQSLGQGLEFLIYFQGNSAPDKSGLPSDRFSAERTGGSVSTLTIQRTQQEDSAVYLCASSLAGVTDTQYFGPGTRLTVL.

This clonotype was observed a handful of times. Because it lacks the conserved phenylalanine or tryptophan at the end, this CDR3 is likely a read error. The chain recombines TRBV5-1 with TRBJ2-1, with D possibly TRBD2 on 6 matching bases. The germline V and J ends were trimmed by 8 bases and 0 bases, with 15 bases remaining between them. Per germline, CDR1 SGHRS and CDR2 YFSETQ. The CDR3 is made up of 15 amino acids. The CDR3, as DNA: TGCGCCAGTACCACCTTAGCGGACTCCTACAATGAGCAGTTCCTC. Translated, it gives CASTTLADSYNEQFL.

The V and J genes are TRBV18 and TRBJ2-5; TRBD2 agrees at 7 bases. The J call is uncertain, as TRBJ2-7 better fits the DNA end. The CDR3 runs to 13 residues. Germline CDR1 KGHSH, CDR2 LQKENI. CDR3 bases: TGTGCCAGCTCACCAGAGGCGGGGGACGAGCAGTACTTC. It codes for CASSPEAGDEQYF.

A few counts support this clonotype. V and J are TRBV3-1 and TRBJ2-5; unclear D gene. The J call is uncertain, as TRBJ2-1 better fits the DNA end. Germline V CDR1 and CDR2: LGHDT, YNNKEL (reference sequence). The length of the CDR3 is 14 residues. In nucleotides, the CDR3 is TGTGCCAGCAGCCAAGGCACGGGTGGGTATGAGCAGTTCTTC. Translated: CASSQGTGGYEQFF.

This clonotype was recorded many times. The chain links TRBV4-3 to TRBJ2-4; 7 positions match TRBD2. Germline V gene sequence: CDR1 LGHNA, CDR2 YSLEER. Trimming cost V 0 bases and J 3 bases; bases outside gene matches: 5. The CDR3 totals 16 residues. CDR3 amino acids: CASSQDLRDYKNIQYF. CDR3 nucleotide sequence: TGCGCCAGCAGCCAAGATCTTCGGGACTACAAAAACATTCAGTACTTC.

The CDR3 is CASSSHPGPGTGELFF. The CDR3 coding sequence is TGTGCCAGCAGTTCCCACCCGGGGCCCGGGACCGGGGAGCTGTTTTTT. The rearrangement links TRBV6-5 to TRBJ2-2, with D possibly called TRBD1 or TRBD2 (5 bases each). Trimming removed 4 bases at V and 5 bases at J, with 17 bases between. This CDR3 contains 16 residues. The germline V gene encodes CDR1 MNHEY and CDR2 SVGAGI.

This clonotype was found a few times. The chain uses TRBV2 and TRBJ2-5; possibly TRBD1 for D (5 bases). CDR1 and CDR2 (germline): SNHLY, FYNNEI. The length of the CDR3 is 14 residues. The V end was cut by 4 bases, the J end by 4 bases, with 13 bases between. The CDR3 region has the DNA TGTGCCAGCAGTGGCTCTGGGGCAGGAGAGACCCAGTACTTC. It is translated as CASSGSGAGETQYF.

Here the CDR3 reads CASSQTQGLENEQFF. The DNA for the CDR3 is TGTGCCAGCAGCCAAACTCAGGGACTAGAGAATGAGCAGTTCTTC. This rearrangement joins TRBV14 to TRBJ2-5; 8 nucleotides match TRBD2. The J call is doubtful: the DNA matches TRBJ2-1 better. Germline-derived CDR1 and CDR2 are SGHDN and FVKESK. This CDR3 is built from 15 residues.